The rows below give T cell receptor beta chains drawn from one sample of a study of T cell repertoires in cytomegalovirus infection. The antigens for these receptors are not known. One entry per CDR3 protein results from TCRdb running MiXCR on the reads. There are roughly 570,000 distinct CDR3 sequences in the sample; roughly 43% occur only once, and 48% lies in the top ten. The sequencing used cultured PBMCs, collected from culture after CMV antigen stimulation. Receptor source: a human donor in good health (CMV status not recorded). Some clones in this sample may be carry-over from other donors' samples. Both conserved end residues are part of each CDR3. The D gene is left open where the match is weak. Size is stated for part of the rows, as once, few or many counts, or as a class when the clone is expanded.

TRBV6-2/TRBV6-3,TRBD2,14,TRBJ2-7,NA,TGTGCCAGCAACTGGGCGGGAGGGCCCTACGAGCAGTACTTC,CASNWAGGPYEQYF
TRBV7-2,NA,13,TRBJ1-2,NA,TGTGCCAGCAGCGCGACAACGTCATATGGCTACACCTTC,CASSATTSYGYTF
TRBV18,TRBD2,15,TRBJ2-1,NA,TGTGCCAGCTCACCAGGGACTAGCGGGATCGATGAGCAGTTCTTC,CASSPGTSGIDEQFF
TRBV19,NA,12,TRBJ2-5,NA,TGTGCCACCCTTTCATCGGGGGAGACCCAGTACTTC,CATLSSGETQYF
TRBV7-2,TRBD2,18,TRBJ2-7,many,TGTGCCAGCAGCACTCGGGGACTAGCGGGAACGAACTCCTACGAGCAGTACTTC,CASSTRGLAGTNSYEQYF
TRBV10-2,NA,13,TRBJ1-2,NA,TGCGCCAGTAGAAAGGGACCGACCTATGGCTACACCTTC,CASRKGPTYGYTF
TRBV12-3/TRBV12-4,TRBD2,14,TRBJ2-3,NA,TGTGCCAGCACCAGCGGGAGTCCTGCAGATACGCAGTATTTT,CASTSGSPADTQYF
TRBV6-2/TRBV6-3,NA,15,TRBJ1-1,many,TGTGCCAGCAGTCAGCAGTGGTTGTCGAACACTGAAGCTTTCTTT,CASSQQWLSNTEAFF
TRBV7-2,NA,14,TRBJ2-7,few,TGTGCCAGCAGCTTAGGGGCAGGGATCTACGAGCAGTACTTC,CASSLGAGIYEQYF
TRBV6-5,NA,14,TRBJ1-1,NA,TGTGCCAGCAGTTACTCGACTAGGGGGACTGAAGCTTTCTTT,CASSYSTRGTEAFF
TRBV7-2,TRBD1,15,TRBJ2-7,NA,TGTGCCAGCAGCCCTAAATACAGGGGGTCCTACGAGCAGTACTTC,CASSPKYRGSYEQYF
TRBV5-7,NA,19,TRBJ1-5,NA,TGTGCCAGCAGCGGGCAGGGAGCTCCCGGGCCTAGGGGCAATCAGCCCCAGCATTTT,CASSGQGAPGPRGNQPQHF
TRBV19,NA,15,TRBJ1-3,NA,TGTGCCAGTAGTATGATGACGGTGGCTGGAAACACCATATATTTT,CASSMMTVAGNTIYF
TRBV28,NA,16,TRBJ2-7,few,TGTGCCAGCAGAAAAAAAGTCCTAGGACGCCAATACGAGCAGTACTTC,CASRKKVLGRQYEQYF
TRBV5-4,NA,13,TRBJ2-3,once,TGTGCCAGCAGCTTGAGGACTAAAGATACGCAGTATTTT,CASSLRTKDTQYF
TRBV7-2,NA,16,TRBJ2-1,NA,TGTGCCAGCAGCGTAAGCAGACCGGGCCCCAGTGGAGAGCAGTTCTTC,CASSVSRPGPSGEQFF
TRBV28,NA,15,TRBJ1-2,few,TGTGCCAGCAGTTTATATTCCGGAGCTAACTATGGCTACACCTTC,CASSLYSGANYGYTF
TRBV6-1,NA,16,TRBJ1-1,NA,TGTGCCAGCAGTGAAAGGGAGGGCAGGTGGAACACTGAAGCTTTCTTT,CASSEREGRWNTEAFF
TRBV6-1,TRBD2,15,TRBJ2-7,NA,TGTGCCAGCAGAGTAACTAGCGGGGACTCCTACGAGCAGTACTTC,CASRVTSGDSYEQYF
TRBV7-2,NA,15,TRBJ1-6,few,TGTGCCAGCAGCTTAGCCGGGACTCGGGATTCACCCCTCCACTTT,CASSLAGTRDSPLHF
TRBV7-3,NA,15,TRBJ2-7,NA,TGTGCCAGCAGCTTAGGGCAGGGGTTGGACTACGAGCAGTACTTC,CASSLGQGLDYEQYF
TRBV27,NA,13,TRBJ1-5,NA,TGTGCCAGCAGTTTAGGCCTCTTTCAGCCCCAGCATTTT,CASSLGLFQPQHF
TRBV12-3/TRBV12-4,NA,14,TRBJ2-7,NA,TGTGCCAGCCGGGCCGGGGGAAACCCCTACGAGCAGTACTTC,CASRAGGNPYEQYF
TRBV5-4,NA,15,TRBJ1-6,NA,TGTGCCAGCAGCTTGGATCTGGGGGCGGGTTCACCCCTCCACTTT,CASSLDLGAGSPLHF
TRBV9,NA,14,TRBJ2-3,NA,TGTGCCAGCAGCGTAGTTAGCCCCCCAGATACGCAGTATTTT,CASSVVSPPDTQYF
TRBV7-8,TRBD1,17,TRBJ1-5,few,TGTGCCAGCAGCTTAGTAGGGGCAGGGGGCACCAATCAGCCCCAGCATTTT,CASSLVGAGGTNQPQHF
TRBV6-6,NA,14,TRBJ1-4,NA,TGTGCCAGCAGTTACCTTGCAACTAATGAAAAACTGTTTTTT,CASSYLATNEKLFF
TRBV7-2,TRBD1,17,TRBJ2-2,few,TGTGCCAGCAGCTATACACGACAGGGCCGGAGCACCGGGGAGCTGTTTTTT,CASSYTRQGRSTGELFF
TRBV9,NA,14,TRBJ1-2,NA,TGTGCCAGCAGCGTAGTTGGGACAAACTATGGCTACACCTTC,CASSVVGTNYGYTF
TRBV28,TRBD2,15,TRBJ2-1,NA,TGTGCCAGCAGTTTGGGGACTAGCGGGGGGTTTGAGCAGTTCTTC,CASSLGTSGGFEQFF
TRBV2,NA,14,TRBJ1-2,NA,TGTGCCAGCAGTGAGGAGGACGGATCGTATGGCTACACCTTC,CASSEEDGSYGYTF
TRBV7-9,TRBD2,17,TRBJ2-1,NA,TGTGCCAGCAGCCCCCTCGCCACTAGCGGGGCCTACAATGAGCAGTTCTTC,CASSPLATSGAYNEQFF
TRBV7-2,NA,15,TRBJ2-7,NA,TGTGCCAGCAGCCCCATGGACCGGCTAGCCTACGAGCAGTACTTC,CASSPMDRLAYEQYF
TRBV29-1,TRBD1,14,TRBJ2-5,NA,TGCAGCGTAGTGACAGGGGGCTACCAAGAGACCCAGTACTTC,CSVVTGGYQETQYF
TRBV7-9,NA,18,TRBJ1-3,NA,TGTGCCAGCAGCTTATTAGGCAGAACCCTTACCGTTGGAAACACCATATATTTT,CASSLLGRTLTVGNTIYF
TRBV5-6,NA,17,TRBJ1-2,NA,TGTGCCAGCAGCCCACCGGAGGGGAGCCCGTGGCCCTATGGCTACACCTTC,CASSPPEGSPWPYGYTF
TRBV2,NA,13,TRBJ2-1,NA,TGTGCCAGCCCCCCTGGGTCGGGTAACGAGCAGTTCTTC,CASPPGSGNEQFF
TRBV7-2,NA,15,TRBJ2-7,NA,TGTGCCAGCAGCTACCTCGGGGTAAGCTCCTACGAGCAGTACTTC,CASSYLGVSSYEQYF
TRBV19,NA,16,TRBJ2-3,few,TGTGCCAGTAGTATAGAGGGCAGGCGTGGCACAGATACGCAGTATTTT,CASSIEGRRGTDTQYF
TRBV6-2/TRBV6-3,TRBD2,13,TRBJ2-1,few,TGTGCCACCAGCGGGGGGGCTACATATCGGCAGTTCTTC,CATSGGATYRQFF
TRBV20-1,TRBD2,16,TRBJ2-2,once,TGCAGTGCTAGAGATATGAGTAGCGGGTGGACCGGGGAGCTGTTTTTT,CSARDMSSGWTGELFF
TRBV24-1,NA,15,TRBJ2-2,NA,TGTGCCACCAGTGCCGGACGGGACTCGACCGGGGAGCTGTTTTTT,CATSAGRDSTGELFF
TRBV5-6,NA,14,TRBJ1-5,NA,TGTGCCAGCAGCTCCCGGGACACAGATCAGCCCCAGCATTTT,CASSSRDTDQPQHF
TRBV12-3/TRBV12-4,NA,14,TRBJ2-5,NA,TGTGCCAGCAGTTCGGGAACAGGTGGAGAGACCCAGTACTTC,CASSSGTGGETQYF
TRBV12-3/TRBV12-4,NA,14,TRBJ1-4,NA,TGTGCCAGCAGTTCCGGGGGAGGGGGAGAAAAACTGTTTTTT,CASSSGGGGEKLFF
TRBV6-1,NA,16,TRBJ2-5,few,TGTGCCAGCAGTGAACTCAGGAGACAACCCAAAGAGACCCAGTACTTC,CASSELRRQPKETQYF
TRBV5-4,TRBD1,15,TRBJ2-4,NA,TGTGCCAGCAGCACCGACAGGGCGCCCTTAAACATTCAGTACTTC,CASSTDRAPLNIQYF
TRBV12-3/TRBV12-4,NA,14,TRBJ2-5,once,TGTGCCAGCAGTTTCGTCGGTCGGCAAGAGACCCAGTACTTC,CASSFVGRQETQYF
TRBV7-2,TRBD2,17,TRBJ2-3,many,TGTGCCAGCAGCGGCCCGTATCAAGCGGGGGCCACAGATACGCAGTATTTT,CASSGPYQAGATDTQYF
TRBV7-4,NA,17,TRBJ2-1,NA,TGTGCCAGCAGCTACCCCCTAGCGGGACAGGCGTCCCGTGAGCAGTTCTTC,CASSYPLAGQASREQFF
TRBV7-6,NA,13,TRBJ1-1,NA,TGTGCCAGCAGCGCCTCAGGGAGCACTGAAGCTTTCTTT,CASSASGSTEAFF
TRBV7-9,NA,14,TRBJ1-6,NA,TGTGCCAGCAGCTTAGGACAACAGTACTCACCCCTCCACTTT,CASSLGQQYSPLHF
TRBV7-8,NA,13,TRBJ1-6,NA,TGTGCCAGCAGCTTAATTGAGGAATCACCCCTCCACTTT,CASSLIEESPLHF
TRBV4-3,NA,14,TRBJ1-1,few,TGCGCCAGCAGCCAAGAAGTGGGGAATACTGAAGCTTTCTTT,CASSQEVGNTEAFF
TRBV7-6,NA,15,TRBJ2-3,few,TGTGCCAGCAGCCTAGCGACCCCGGGCACAGATACGCAGTATTTT,CASSLATPGTDTQYF
TRBV28,NA,15,TRBJ2-5,NA,TGTGCCAGCAGCCCCGTCGAGGCGGGGTTAGAGACCCAGTACTTC,CASSPVEAGLETQYF
TRBV7-2,TRBD2,14,TRBJ2-3,NA,TGTGCCAGCAGCCTTAGCGGGGAAGGAGATACGCAGTATTTT,CASSLSGEGDTQYF
TRBV20-1,NA,13,TRBJ1-1,NA,TGCAGTGCCAGACAGATGTTCAACACTGAAGCTTTCTTT,CSARQMFNTEAFF
TRBV7-6,TRBD1,15,TRBJ2-5,few,TGTGCCAGCAGCTCCGGGACAGGGGGCGCGGAGACCCAGTACTTC,CASSSGTGGAETQYF
TRBV7-9,NA,15,TRBJ2-7,NA,TGTGCCAGCATCCTCGACCAAAGGGGAAACTACGAGCAGTACTTC,CASILDQRGNYEQYF